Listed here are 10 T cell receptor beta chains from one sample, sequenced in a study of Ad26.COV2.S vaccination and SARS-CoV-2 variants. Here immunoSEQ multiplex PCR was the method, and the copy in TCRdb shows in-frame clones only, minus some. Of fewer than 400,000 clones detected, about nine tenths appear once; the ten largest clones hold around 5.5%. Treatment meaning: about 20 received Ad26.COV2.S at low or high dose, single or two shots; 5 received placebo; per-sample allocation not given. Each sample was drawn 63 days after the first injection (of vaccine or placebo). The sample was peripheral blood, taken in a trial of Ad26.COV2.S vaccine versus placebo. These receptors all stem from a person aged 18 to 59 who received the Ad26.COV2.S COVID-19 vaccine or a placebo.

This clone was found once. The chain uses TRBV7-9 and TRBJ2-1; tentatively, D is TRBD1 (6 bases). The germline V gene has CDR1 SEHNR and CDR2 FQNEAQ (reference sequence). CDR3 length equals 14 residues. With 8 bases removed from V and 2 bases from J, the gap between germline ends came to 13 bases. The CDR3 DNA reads TGTGCCAGCGGATTACAGGGTACCTACAATGAGCAGTTCTTC. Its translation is CASGLQGTYNEQFF. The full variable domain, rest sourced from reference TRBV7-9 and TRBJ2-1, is DTGVSQNPRHKITKRGQNVTFRCDPISEHNRLYWYRQTLGQGPEFLTYFQNEAQLEKSRLLSDRFSAERPKGSFSTLEIQRTEQGDSAMYLCASGLQGTYNEQFFGPGTRLTVL.

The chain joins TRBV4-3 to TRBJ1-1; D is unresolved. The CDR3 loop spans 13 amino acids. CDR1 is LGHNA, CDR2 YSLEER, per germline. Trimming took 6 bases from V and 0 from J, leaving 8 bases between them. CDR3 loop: CASSAAMNTEAFF. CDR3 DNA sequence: TGCGCCAGCAGTGCAGCTATGAACACTGAAGCTTTCTTT.

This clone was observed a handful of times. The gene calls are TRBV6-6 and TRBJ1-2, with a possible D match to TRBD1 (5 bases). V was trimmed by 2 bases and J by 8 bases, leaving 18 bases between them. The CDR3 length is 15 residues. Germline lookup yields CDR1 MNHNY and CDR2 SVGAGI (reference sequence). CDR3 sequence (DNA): TGTGCCAGCAGTTACGGTAGCGGGACTTTAGTGGGCTACACCTTC. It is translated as CASSYGSGTLVGYTF.

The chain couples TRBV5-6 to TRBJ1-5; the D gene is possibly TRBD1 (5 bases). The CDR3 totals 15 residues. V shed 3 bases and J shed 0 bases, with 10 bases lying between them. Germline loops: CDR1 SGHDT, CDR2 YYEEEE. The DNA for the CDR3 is TGTGCCAGCAGCTCGACAGATTATAGCAATCAGCCCCAGCATTTT. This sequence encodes CASSSTDYSNQPQHF.

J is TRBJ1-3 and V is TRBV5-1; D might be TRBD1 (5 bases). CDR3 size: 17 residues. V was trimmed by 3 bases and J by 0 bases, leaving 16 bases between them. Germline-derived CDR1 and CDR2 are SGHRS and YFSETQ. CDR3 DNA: TGCGCCAGCAGCTCCCACATGTTGGGACTCTCTGGAAACACCATATATTTT. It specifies CASSSHMLGLSGNTIYF.

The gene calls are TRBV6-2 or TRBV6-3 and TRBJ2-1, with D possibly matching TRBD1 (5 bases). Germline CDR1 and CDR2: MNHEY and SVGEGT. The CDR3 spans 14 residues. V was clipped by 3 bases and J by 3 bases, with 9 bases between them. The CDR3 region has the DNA TGTGCCAGCAGTTATCAAGGGGTCTACAATGAGCAGTTCTTC. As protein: CASSYQGVYNEQFF.

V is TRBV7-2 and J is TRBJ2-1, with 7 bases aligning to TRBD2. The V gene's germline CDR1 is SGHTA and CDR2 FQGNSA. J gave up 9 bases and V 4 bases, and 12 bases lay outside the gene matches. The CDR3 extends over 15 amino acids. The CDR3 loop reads CASSSRGGRIGEQFF. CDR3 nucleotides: TGTGCCAGCAGCTCCCGCGGCGGGAGAATTGGTGAGCAGTTCTTC.

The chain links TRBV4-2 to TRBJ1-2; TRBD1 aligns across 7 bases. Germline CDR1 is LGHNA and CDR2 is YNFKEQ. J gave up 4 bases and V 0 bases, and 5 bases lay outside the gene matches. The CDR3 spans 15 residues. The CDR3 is CASSQEVYRGYGYTF. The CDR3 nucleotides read TGTGCCAGCAGCCAAGAGGTGTACAGGGGCTATGGCTACACCTTC.

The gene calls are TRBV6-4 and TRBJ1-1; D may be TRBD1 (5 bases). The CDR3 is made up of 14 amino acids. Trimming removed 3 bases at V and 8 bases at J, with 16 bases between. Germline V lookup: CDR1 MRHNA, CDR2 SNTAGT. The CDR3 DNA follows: TGTGCCAGCAGTGAGGTGGGGGGAATACAGGAAGCTTTCTTT. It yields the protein CASSEVGGIQEAFF.

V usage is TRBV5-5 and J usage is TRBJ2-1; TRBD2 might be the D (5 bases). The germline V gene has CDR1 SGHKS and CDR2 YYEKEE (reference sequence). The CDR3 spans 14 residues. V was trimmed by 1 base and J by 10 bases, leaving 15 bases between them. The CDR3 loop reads CASSLRAGSGEQFF. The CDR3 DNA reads TGTGCCAGCAGCTTGAGGGCAGGATCGGGGGAGCAGTTCTTC.